This T cell receptor beta chain was recovered during a study of cytomegalovirus exposure and HLA in healthy donors. Both 60 Vbeta primers and 13 Jbeta primers went into the PCR. Study processing details: In a later analysis, the count reached 82 million or so unique TCR beta chains, with approximately 10 million shared. Some clones are missing from TCRdb's copy, which holds only in-frame ones; the method was immunoSEQ multiplex PCR. V and J calls and clone size follow that table, whereas D and trimming were derived from the DNA. Among 120,000 or so clones listed, approximately 17% were seen once. Points on this clone: As yet, its antigen is unknown.

Study observations and caveats: Some public TCRs appeared in many individuals, while most sequences were rare.

This sequence originates from a female donor in good health and CMV-seropositive. The sequenced material came from PBMCs.

CDR3 DNA: TGCGCCAGCAGCCAAGCCGGAGGATACTACGAGCAGTACTTC. As protein: CASSQAGGYYEQYF. The chain links TRBV4-1 to TRBJ2-7; D is perhaps TRBD2 (5 bases). The CDR3 has 14 amino acids. The germline V and J ends were trimmed by 1 base and 3 bases, with 10 bases remaining between them. CDR1 is MGHRA, CDR2 YSYEKL, per germline.